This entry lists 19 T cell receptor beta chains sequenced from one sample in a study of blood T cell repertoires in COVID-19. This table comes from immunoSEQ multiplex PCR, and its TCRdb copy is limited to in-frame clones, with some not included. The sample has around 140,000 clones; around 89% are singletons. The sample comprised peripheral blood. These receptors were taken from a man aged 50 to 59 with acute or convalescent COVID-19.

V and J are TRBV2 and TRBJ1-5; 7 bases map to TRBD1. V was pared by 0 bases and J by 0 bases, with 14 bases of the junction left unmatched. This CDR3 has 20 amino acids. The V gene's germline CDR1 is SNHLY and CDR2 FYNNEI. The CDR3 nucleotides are TGTGCCAGCAGTGAAGCCCCGGGACAGAAACAAGGAAATAGCAATCAGCCCCAGCATTTT. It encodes CASSEAPGQKQGNSNQPQHF.

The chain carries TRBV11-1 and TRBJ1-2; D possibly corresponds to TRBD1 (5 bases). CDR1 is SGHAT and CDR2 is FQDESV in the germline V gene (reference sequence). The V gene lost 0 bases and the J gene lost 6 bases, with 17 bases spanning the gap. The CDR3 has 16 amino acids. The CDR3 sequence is CASSLARGDRRDGYTF. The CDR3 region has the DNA TGTGCCAGCAGCTTAGCGCGGGGGGACCGTCGGGATGGCTACACCTTC. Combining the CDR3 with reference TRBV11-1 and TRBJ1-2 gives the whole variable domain EAEVAQSPRYKITEKSQAVAFWCDPISGHATLYWYRQILGQGPELLVQFQDESVVDDSQLPKDRFSAERLKGVDSTLKIQPAELGDSAMYLCASSLARGDRRDGYTFGSGTRLTVV.

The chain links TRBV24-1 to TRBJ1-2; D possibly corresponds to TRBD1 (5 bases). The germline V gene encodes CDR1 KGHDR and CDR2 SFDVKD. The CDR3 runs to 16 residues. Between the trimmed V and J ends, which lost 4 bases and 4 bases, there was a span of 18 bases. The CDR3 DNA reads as TGTGCCACCAGTGACTCAACGACAGAAGATTTCTATGGCTACACCTTC. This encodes CATSDSTTEDFYGYTF.

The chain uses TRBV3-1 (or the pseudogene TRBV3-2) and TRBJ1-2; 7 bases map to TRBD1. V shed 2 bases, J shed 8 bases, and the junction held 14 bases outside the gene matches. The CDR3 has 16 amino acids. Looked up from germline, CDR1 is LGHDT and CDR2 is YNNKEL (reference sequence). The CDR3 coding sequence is TGTGCCAGCAGCCAAAAAGGTCCAGGGGGGTATTTAGGCTACACCTTC. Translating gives CASSQKGPGGYLGYTF.

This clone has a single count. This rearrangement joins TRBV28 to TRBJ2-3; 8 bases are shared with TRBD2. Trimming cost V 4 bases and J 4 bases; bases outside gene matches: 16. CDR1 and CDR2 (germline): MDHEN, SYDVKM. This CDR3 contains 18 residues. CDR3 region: CASSSSPGLGSIADTQYF. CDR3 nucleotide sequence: TGTGCCAGCAGTTCCTCGCCGGGACTAGGATCGATAGCAGATACGCAGTATTTT.

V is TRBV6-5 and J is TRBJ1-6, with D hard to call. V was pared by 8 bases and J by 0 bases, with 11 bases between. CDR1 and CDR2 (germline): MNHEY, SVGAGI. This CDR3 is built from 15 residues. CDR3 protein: CASGQFLSYNSPLHF. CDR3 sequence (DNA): TGTGCCAGCGGCCAGTTTCTCTCCTATAATTCACCCCTCCACTTT.

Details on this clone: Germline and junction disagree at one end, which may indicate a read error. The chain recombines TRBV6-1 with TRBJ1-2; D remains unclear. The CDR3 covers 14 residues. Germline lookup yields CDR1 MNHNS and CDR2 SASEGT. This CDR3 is CASSDRTGRAEVPF. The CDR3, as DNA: TGTGCCAGCAGTGACAGGACCGGGAGGGCAGAGGTACCCTTC.

CDR3 DNA sequence: TGCGCCACCTACCTGTTACCTGGTGCCGGGGCCTACAATGAGCAGTTCTTC. Residues: CATYLLPGAGAYNEQFF. The chain carries TRBV5-1 and TRBJ2-1; a weak D match, TRBD2 (5 bases). This CDR3 is 17 amino acids long. CDR1 and CDR2 from the germline V gene are SGHRS and YFSETQ. With 9 bases removed from V and 2 bases from J, the gap between germline ends came to 24 bases.

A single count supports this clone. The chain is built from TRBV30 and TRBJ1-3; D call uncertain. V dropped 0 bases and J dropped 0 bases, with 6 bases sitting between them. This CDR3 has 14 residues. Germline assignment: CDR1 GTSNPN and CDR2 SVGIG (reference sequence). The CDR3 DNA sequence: TGTGCCTGGAGTGTCGCGAGCTCTGGAAACACCATATATTTT. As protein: CAWSVASSGNTIYF.

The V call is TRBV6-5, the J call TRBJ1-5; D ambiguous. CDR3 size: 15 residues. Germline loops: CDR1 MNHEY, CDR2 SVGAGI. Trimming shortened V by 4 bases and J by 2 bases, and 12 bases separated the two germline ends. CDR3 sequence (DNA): TGTGCCAGCAGTTCAACTCCTCCGGGCAATCAGCCCCAGCATTTT. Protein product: CASSSTPPGNQPQHF.

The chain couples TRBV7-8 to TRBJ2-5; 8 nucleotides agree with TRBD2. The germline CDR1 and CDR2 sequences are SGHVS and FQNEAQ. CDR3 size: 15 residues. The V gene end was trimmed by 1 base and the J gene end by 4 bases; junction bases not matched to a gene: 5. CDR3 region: CASSLVSGGGETQYF. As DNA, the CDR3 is TGTGCCAGCAGCTTAGTAAGCGGGGGAGGAGAGACCCAGTACTTC.

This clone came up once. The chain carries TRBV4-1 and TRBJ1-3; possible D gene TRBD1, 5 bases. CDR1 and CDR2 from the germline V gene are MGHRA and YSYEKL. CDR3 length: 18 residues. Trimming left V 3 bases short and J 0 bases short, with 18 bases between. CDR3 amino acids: CASSQPLLRASSGNTIYF. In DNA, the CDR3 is TGCGCCAGCAGCCAGCCACTTCTCAGGGCCAGCTCTGGAAACACCATATATTTT.

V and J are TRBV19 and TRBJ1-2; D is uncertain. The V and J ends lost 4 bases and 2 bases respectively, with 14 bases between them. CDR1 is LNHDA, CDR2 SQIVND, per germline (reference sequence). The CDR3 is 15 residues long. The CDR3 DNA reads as TGTGCCAGTAGTAACCCTTTGAGGCAGAACTATGGCTACACCTTC. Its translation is CASSNPLRQNYGYTF.

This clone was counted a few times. CDR3 sequence reads: CASSVITRGFLFF. CDR3 coding DNA: TGTGCCAGCAGTGTAATAACCAGGGGGTTTCTGTTTTTT. The chain combines TRBV2 with TRBJ1-4; TRBD1 aligns across 7 bases. Per germline, CDR1 SNHLY and CDR2 FYNNEI. This CDR3 comprises 13 residues. Trimming took 4 bases from V and 14 from J; bases not matched to a gene: 10.

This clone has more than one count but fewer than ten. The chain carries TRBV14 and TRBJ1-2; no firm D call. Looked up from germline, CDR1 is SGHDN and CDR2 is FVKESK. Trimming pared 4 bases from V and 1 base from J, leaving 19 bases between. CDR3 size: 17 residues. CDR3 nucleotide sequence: TGTGCCAGCAGCCGAAGGACTGATCCGCTAAATAACTATGGCTACACCTTC. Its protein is CASSRRTDPLNNYGYTF.

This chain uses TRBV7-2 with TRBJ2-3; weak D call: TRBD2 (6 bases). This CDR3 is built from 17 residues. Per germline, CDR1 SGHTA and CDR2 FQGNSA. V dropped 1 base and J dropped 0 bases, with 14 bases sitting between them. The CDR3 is CASSLVPGGPSTDTQYF. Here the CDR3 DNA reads TGTGCCAGCAGCTTAGTGCCCGGGGGACCTAGCACAGATACGCAGTATTTT. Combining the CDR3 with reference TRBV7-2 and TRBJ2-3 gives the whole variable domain GAGVSQSPSNKVTEKGKDVELRCDPISGHTALYWYRQSLGQGLEFLIYFQGNSAPDKSGLPSDRFSAERTGGSVSTLTIQRTQQEDSAVYLCASSLVPGGPSTDTQYFGPGTRLTVL.

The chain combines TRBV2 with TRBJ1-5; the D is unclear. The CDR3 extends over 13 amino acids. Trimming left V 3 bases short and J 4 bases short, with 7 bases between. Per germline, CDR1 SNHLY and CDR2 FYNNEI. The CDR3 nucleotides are TGTGCCAGCAGTGATTCCAGGAATCAGCCCCAGCATTTT. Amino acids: CASSDSRNQPQHF.

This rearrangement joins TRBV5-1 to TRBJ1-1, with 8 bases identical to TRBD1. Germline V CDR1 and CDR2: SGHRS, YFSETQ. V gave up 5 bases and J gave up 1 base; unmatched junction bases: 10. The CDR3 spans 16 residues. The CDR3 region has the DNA TGCGCCAGCAGTTCGACAGGGGAGCTGGGGAACACTGAAGCTTTCTTT. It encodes CASSSTGELGNTEAFF.

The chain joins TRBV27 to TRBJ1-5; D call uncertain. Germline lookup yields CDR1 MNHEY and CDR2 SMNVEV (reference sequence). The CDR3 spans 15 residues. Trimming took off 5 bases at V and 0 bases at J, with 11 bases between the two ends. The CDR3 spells CASSPNPYSNQPQHF. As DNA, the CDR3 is TGTGCCAGCAGTCCGAACCCCTATAGCAATCAGCCCCAGCATTTT.